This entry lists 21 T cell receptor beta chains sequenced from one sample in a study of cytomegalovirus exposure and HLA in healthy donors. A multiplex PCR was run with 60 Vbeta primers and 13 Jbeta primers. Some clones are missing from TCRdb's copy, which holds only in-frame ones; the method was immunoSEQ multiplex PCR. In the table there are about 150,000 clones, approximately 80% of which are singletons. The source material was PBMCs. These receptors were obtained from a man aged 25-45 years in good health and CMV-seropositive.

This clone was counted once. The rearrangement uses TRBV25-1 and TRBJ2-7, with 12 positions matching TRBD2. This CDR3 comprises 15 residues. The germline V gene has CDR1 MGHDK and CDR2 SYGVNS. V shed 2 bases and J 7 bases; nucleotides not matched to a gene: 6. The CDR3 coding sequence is TGTGCCAGCAGTGAACTAGCGGGGGGGCCTTATGAGCAGTACTTC. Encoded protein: CASSELAGGPYEQYF.

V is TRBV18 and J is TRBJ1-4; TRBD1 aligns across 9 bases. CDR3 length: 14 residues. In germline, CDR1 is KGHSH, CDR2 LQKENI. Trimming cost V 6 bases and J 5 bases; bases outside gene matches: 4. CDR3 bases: TGTGCCAGCTCTCCCGGGACAGGGAATGAAAAACTGTTTTTT. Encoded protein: CASSPGTGNEKLFF.

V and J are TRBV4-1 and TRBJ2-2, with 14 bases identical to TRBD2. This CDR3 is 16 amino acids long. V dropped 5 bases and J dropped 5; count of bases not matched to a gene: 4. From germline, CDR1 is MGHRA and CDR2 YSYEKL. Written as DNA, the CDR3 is TGCGCCAGCAGCATACGACTAGCGGGAGGGACCGGGGAGCTGTTTTTT. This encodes CASSIRLAGGTGELFF.

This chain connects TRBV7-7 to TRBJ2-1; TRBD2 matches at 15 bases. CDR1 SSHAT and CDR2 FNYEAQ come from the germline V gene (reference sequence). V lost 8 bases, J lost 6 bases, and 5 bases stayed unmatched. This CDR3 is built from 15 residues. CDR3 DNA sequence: TGTGCCAGCGGACTAGCGGGGGGGCCAGGCAATGAGCAGTTCTTC. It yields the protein CASGLAGGPGNEQFF.

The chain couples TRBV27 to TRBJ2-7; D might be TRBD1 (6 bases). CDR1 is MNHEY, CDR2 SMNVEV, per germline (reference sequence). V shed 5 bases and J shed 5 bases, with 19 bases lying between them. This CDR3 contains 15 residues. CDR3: CASSRGTIPKDEQYF. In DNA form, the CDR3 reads TGTGCCAGCAGTAGGGGGACAATTCCGAAAGACGAGCAGTACTTC.

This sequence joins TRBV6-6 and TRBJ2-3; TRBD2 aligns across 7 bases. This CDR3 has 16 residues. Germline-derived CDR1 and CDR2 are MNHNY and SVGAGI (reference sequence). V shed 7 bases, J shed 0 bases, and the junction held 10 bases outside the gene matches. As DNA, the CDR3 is TGTGCCAGCACCCTAACGAGAGCGGGGAGCACAGATACGCAGTATTTT. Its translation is CASTLTRAGSTDTQYF.

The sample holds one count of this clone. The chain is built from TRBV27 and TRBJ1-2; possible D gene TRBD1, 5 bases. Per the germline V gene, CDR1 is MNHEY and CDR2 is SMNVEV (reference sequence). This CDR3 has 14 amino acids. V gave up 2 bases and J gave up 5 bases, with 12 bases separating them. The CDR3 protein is CASSLGRAGYGYTF. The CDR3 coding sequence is TGTGCCAGCAGTTTAGGCAGGGCCGGATATGGCTACACCTTC.

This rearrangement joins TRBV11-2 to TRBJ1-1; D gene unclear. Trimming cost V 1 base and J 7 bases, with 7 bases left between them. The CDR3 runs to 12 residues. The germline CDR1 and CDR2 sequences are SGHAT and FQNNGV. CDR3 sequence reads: CASSLVGDEAFF. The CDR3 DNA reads TGTGCCAGCAGCTTAGTAGGAGATGAAGCTTTCTTT.

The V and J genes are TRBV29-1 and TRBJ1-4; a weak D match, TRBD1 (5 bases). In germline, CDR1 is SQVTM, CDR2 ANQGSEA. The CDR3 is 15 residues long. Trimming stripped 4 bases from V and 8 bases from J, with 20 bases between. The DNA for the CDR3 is TGCAGCGTTGTAGGGTCTGTAGGGGCAGGGGAAAAACTGTTTTTT. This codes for CSVVGSVGAGEKLFF.

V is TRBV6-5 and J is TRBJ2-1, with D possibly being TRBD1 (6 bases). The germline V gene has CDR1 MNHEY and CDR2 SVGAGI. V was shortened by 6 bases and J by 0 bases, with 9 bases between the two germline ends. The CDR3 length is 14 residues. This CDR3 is CASRTDSSYNEQFF. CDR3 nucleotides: TGTGCCAGCAGAACGGACAGCTCCTACAATGAGCAGTTCTTC.

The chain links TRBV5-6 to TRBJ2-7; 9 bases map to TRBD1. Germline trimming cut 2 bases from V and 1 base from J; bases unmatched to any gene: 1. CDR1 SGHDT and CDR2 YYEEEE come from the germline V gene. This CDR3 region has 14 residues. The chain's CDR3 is CASSFGQGSYEQYF. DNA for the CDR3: TGTGCCAGCAGCTTTGGACAGGGGTCCTACGAGCAGTACTTC.

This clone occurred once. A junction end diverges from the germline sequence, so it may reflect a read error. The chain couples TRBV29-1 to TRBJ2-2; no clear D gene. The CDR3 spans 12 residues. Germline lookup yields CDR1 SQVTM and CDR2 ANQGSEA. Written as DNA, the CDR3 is TGCACCGTTGCTTGGAGTTCCGGGGAGCTGTTTTTT. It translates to CTVAWSSGELFF.

The CDR3 loop is CASSIPPGGNTEAFF. CDR3 DNA sequence: TGTGCCAGTAGTATACCCCCGGGAGGGAACACTGAAGCTTTCTTT. J is TRBJ1-1 and V is TRBV19; no clear D. V lost 2 bases and J 1 base, leaving 11 bases between the germline ends. The CDR3 is made up of 15 amino acids. Germline-derived CDR1 and CDR2 are LNHDA and SQIVND (reference sequence).

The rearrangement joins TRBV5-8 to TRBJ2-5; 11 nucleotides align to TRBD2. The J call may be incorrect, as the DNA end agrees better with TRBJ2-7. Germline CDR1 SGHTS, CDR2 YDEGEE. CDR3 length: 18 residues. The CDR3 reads CASSLTRPGLAVPYEQYF. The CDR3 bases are TGTGCCAGCAGCCTGACGCGTCCGGGACTAGCGGTACCGTACGAGCAGTACTTC.

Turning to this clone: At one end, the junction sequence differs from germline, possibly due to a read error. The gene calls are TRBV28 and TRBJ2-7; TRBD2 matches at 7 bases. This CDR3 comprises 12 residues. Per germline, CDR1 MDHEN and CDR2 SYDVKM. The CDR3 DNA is TGTGCCAGCAGTCAGAATAGCGGGTCCATGGGCTTC. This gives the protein CASSQNSGSMGF.

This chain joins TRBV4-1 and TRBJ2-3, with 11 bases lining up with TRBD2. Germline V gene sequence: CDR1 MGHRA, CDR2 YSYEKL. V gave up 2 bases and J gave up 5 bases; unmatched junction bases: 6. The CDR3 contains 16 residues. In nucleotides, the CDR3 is TGCGCCAGCAGCCAATCTCTAGCGGGGGGTGGAGATACGCAGTATTTT. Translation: CASSQSLAGGGDTQYF.

This chain's CDR3 is CSARGRGEQFF. In nucleotides, the CDR3 is TGCAGTGCTAGAGGCAGGGGCGAGCAGTTCTTC. This sequence joins TRBV20-1 and TRBJ2-1; tentatively, D is TRBD1 (6 bases). Germline V gene sequence: CDR1 DFQATT, CDR2 SNEGSKA (reference sequence). V was clipped by 1 base and J by 10 bases, with 8 bases between them. This CDR3 region has 11 residues.

The DNA for the CDR3 is TGTGCCAGCACACCCCGGGGCACTGAAGCTTTCTTT. It is translated as CASTPRGTEAFF. This chain connects TRBV11-2 to TRBJ1-1; D not certain. Trimming pared 7 bases from V and 4 bases from J, leaving 10 bases between. The germline gives CDR1 SGHAT, CDR2 FQNNGV. The CDR3 is 12 residues long.

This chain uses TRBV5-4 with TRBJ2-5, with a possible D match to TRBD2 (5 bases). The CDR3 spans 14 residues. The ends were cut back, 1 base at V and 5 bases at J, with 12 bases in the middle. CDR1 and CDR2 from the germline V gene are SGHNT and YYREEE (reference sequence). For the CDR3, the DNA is TGTGCCAGCAGCTTGCCCCCCCCGGGGGAGACCCAGTACTTC. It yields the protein CASSLPPPGETQYF.

CDR3 DNA sequence: TGTGCCAGCATTCGGACAGGGGGCGAATACACTGAAGCTTTCTTT. It yields the protein CASIRTGGEYTEAFF. This chain joins TRBV2 and TRBJ1-1; TRBD1 matches at 11 bases. Looked up from germline, CDR1 is SNHLY and CDR2 is FYNNEI. Trimming at V came to 7 bases and at J to 3 bases, leaving 7 bases not matched to a gene. The CDR3 has 15 amino acids. Full variable domain (remainder filled in from reference TRBV2 and TRBJ1-1): EPEVTQTPSHQVTQMGQEVILRCVPISNHLYFYWYRQILGQKVEFLVSFYNNEISEKSEIFDDQFSVERPDGSNFTLKIRSTKLEDSAMYFCASIRTGGEYTEAFFGQGTRLTVV.

The CDR3, as DNA: TGTGCCAGCACCAAAGGGGGGGCGTACGAGCAGTACTTC. Its translation: CASTKGGAYEQYF. The chain combines TRBV6-5 with TRBJ2-7; D is perhaps TRBD2 (7 bases). Trimming pared 7 bases from V and 4 bases from J, leaving 14 bases between. This CDR3 spans 13 amino acids. CDR1 MNHEY and CDR2 SVGAGI come from the germline V gene.